This T cell receptor beta chain was identified during a study of T cell clones after liver transplantation. The V and J ends lost 4 bases and 5 bases, in that order; junction bases with no gene match: 4. The CDR3 length is 15 residues. Germline CDR1 and CDR2: LNHDA and SQIVND (reference sequence). Some clones are missing from TCRdb's copy, which holds only in-frame ones; the method was immunoSEQ multiplex PCR. The sample lists about 72,000 clones, around nine tenths occurring once. This sequence joins TRBV19 and TRBJ2-5; 13 bases fit TRBD2. This specimen was CD4+ T cells from blood, taken before liver transplant. The receptor comes from a human donor who received a liver transplant. CDR3 DNA: TGTGCCAGTAGTACCCGGACTAGCGGGAGCGAGACCCAGTACTTC. This codes for CASSTRTSGSETQYF.